This T cell receptor (beta chain) was sequenced during a study of cytomegalovirus exposure and HLA in healthy donors. The study, taken as a whole, reports: When presence/absence was analysed, sequencing depth was taken to be roughly uniform across donors.

The PCR used 60 Vbeta and 13 Jbeta primers. Clones were sequenced by immunoSEQ multiplex PCR, and TCRdb holds only the in-frame ones, with some missing. This sample's table has 91,000 or so clones. Notes on this clone: Antigen: not known.

CDR3 size: 13 residues. Germline CDR1 and CDR2: SGHRS and YFSETQ. Trimming removed 0 bases at V and 2 bases at J, with 5 bases between. The gene calls are TRBV5-1 and TRBJ2-5; no firm D call. The receptor's source is a woman in her twenties or thirties in good health and CMV-seronegative. Sequencing used PBMCs. The CDR3 DNA follows: TGCGCCAGCAGCTTGGAACAGCAAGAGACCCAGTACTTC. It encodes CASSLEQQETQYF. Based on the CDR3 plus reference TRBV5-1 and TRBJ2-5, the full variable domain is KAGVTQTPRYLIKTRGQQVTLSCSPISGHRSVSWYQQTPGQGLQFLFEYFSETQRNKGNFPGRFSGRQFSNSRSEMNVSTLELGDSALYLCASSLEQQETQYFGPGTRLLVL.